The rows below give T cell receptor beta chains drawn from one sample of a study of post-analysis software for immune sequencing data. TCRdb processed the PCR reads anew with MiXCR; each CDR3 protein has one entry. The table has under 900,000 distinct CDR3 sequences, approximately 53% seen once; the top ten hold approximately 4.4%. Sequencing used blood. The source is a girl aged 10 to 17 with multiple sclerosis. Each CDR3 is given with its conserved first and last residue. Each record gives: J gene, clone size, D gene, V gene, CDR3 protein, CDR3 DNA. The D gene is left open where the match is weak. The size of a clone is reported for some rows only, either as once, few or many, or as a class for expanded clones.

>TRBJ2-3|.|TRBD2|TRBV29-1
CSVVGLASDTQYF
TGCAGCGTGGTCGGACTAGCATCAGATACGCAGTATTTT
>TRBJ2-1|.|.|TRBV4-1
CASSRRVPSSYNEQFF
TGCGCCAGCAGCCGCCGGGTCCCTAGCTCCTACAATGAGCAGTTCTTC
>TRBJ2-1|.|.|TRBV29-1
CSVRPPDNEQFF
TGCAGCGTTCGCCCACCTGACAATGAGCAGTTCTTC
>TRBJ2-7|.|.|TRBV20-1
CSATSRGYSLYEQYF
TGCAGTGCCACATCGAGGGGCTATAGTTTATACGAGCAGTACTTC
>TRBJ2-5|few|TRBD2|TRBV7-3
CASSLAGALATQYF
TGTGCCAGCAGCTTAGCGGGAGCGTTGGCGACCCAGTACTTC
>TRBJ1-5|.|TRBD1|TRBV7-8
CASSLQGQTSSNQPQHF
TGTGCCAGCAGCTTACAGGGACAGACCTCAAGCAATCAGCCCCAGCATTTT
>TRBJ1-5|many|.|TRBV29-1
CSVGGGNQPQHF
TGCAGCGTTGGGGGGGGCAATCAGCCCCAGCATTTT
>TRBJ1-1|few|.|TRBV29-1
CSVQRDWTEAFF
TGCAGCGTTCAACGGGACTGGACTGAAGCTTTCTTT
>TRBJ1-4|.|.|TRBV6-5
CASSYRVGWANEKLFF
TGTGCCAGCAGTTACAGGGTGGGTTGGGCTAATGAAAAACTGTTTTTT
>TRBJ1-1|.|.|TRBV4-1
CASSQAPMNTEAFF
TGCGCCAGCAGCCAAGCCCCCATGAACACTGAAGCTTTCTTT
>TRBJ2-5|few|TRBD2|TRBV20-1
CSAFTSGLQETQYF
TGCAGTGCCTTCACTAGCGGGCTACAAGAGACCCAGTACTTC
>TRBJ2-1|.|.|TRBV20-1
CSATGTADLSYNEQFF
TGCAGTGCAACCGGGACTGCCGACCTCTCCTACAATGAGCAGTTCTTC
>TRBJ1-6|.|.|TRBV20-1
CSAREGHYNSLLHF
TGCAGTGCTAGAGAGGGTCATTATAATTCACTCCTCCACTTT
>TRBJ1-1|.|TRBD1|TRBV10-3
CATSQGALAEAFF
TGTGCCACGTCGCAGGGGGCGTTGGCTGAAGCTTTCTTT
>TRBJ2-7|.|.|TRBV7-3
CASSLIGGNHEQYF
TGTGCCAGCAGCTTAATTGGCGGGAACCACGAGCAGTACTTC
>TRBJ2-1|.|TRBD2|TRBV20-1
CSAITSGRTSSYNEQFF
TGCAGTGCCATTACTAGCGGGAGGACCAGCTCCTACAATGAGCAGTTCTTC
>TRBJ2-7|few|TRBD2|TRBV6-5
CASSYPRGSPTPYNEQYF
TGTGCCAGCAGTTACCCGCGGGGGTCGCCGACCCCCTACAATGAGCAGTACTTC
>TRBJ2-1|.|TRBD2|TRBV29-1
CSGILAGGLYNEQFF
TGCAGCGGAATACTAGCGGGGGGCCTCTACAATGAGCAGTTCTTC
>TRBJ1-2|.|.|TRBV18
CASSYDQARYGYTF
TGTGCCAGCTCATACGACCAGGCCCGCTATGGCTACACCTTC
>TRBJ2-1|.|TRBD2|TRBV7-9
CASSLEPRTSGIYNEQFF
TGTGCCAGCAGCTTAGAACCCCGGACTAGCGGGATCTACAATGAGCAGTTCTTC
>TRBJ2-1|.|.|TRBV5-1
CASRLALSYNEQFF
TGCGCCAGCAGGCTTGCCCTCTCCTACAATGAGCAGTTCTTC
>TRBJ1-2|.|.|TRBV15
CATRGDTHNYGYTF
TGTGCCACCCGAGGGGACACCCATAACTATGGCTACACCTTC
>TRBJ2-1|.|TRBD2|TRBV11-2
CASSLNSGRVGEQFF
TGTGCCAGCAGCTTAAATAGCGGGAGAGTAGGTGAGCAGTTCTTC
>TRBJ2-5|.|TRBD1|TRBV28
CASSLVWRDRGRETQYF
TGTGCCAGCAGTTTGGTGTGGCGGGACAGGGGGCGTGAGACCCAGTACTTC
>TRBJ1-2|.|TRBD1|TRBV12-3/TRBV12-4
CASSLIRGRRGYTF
TGTGCCAGCAGTTTGATCAGGGGGCGCCGGGGCTACACCTTC
>TRBJ2-7|.|TRBD2|TRBV5-1
CASSLALAGASEQYF
TGCGCCAGCAGCTTGGCGCTAGCGGGAGCAAGTGAGCAGTACTTC
>TRBJ2-3|few|TRBD1|TRBV5-1
CASSIGQASTDTQYF
TGCGCCAGCAGCATAGGACAGGCTAGCACAGATACGCAGTATTTT
>TRBJ2-6|.|.|TRBV5-1
CASSRQSSGANVPTF
TGCGCCAGCAGCCGACAGAGCTCTGGGGCCAACGTCCCGACTTTC
>TRBJ1-5|.|TRBD1|TRBV18
CASSPPWTGSSSNQPQHF
TGTGCCAGCTCACCACCGTGGACAGGGTCATCGAGCAATCAGCCCCAGCATTTT
>TRBJ2-2|.|TRBD2|TRBV20-1
CSARAGAGGLGELFF
TGCAGTGCTAGAGCGGGAGCGGGGGGCCTCGGGGAGCTGTTTTTT
>TRBJ2-5|.|TRBD2|TRBV20-1
CSASRVAGGPQETQYF
TGCAGTGCTAGCAGGGTAGCGGGGGGACCCCAAGAGACCCAGTACTTC
>TRBJ2-7|.|TRBD1|TRBV20-1
CSAISPRDRNSYEQYF
TGCAGTGCTATTTCTCCCCGGGACAGAAACTCCTACGAGCAGTACTTC
>TRBJ2-7|.|.|TRBV29-1
CSASSGQTRAYEQYF
TGCAGCGCATCCTCCGGACAGACGCGGGCCTACGAGCAGTACTTC
>TRBJ2-2|.|.|TRBV14
CASSQVSHRPELFF
TGTGCCAGCAGCCAAGTATCGCACCGGCCTGAACTGTTTTTT
>TRBJ2-7|.|.|TRBV10-3
CAISAGLVYEQYF
TGTGCCATCAGTGCCGGGCTCGTATACGAGCAGTACTTC
>TRBJ2-5|.|.|TRBV6-5
CASSRPPVGPQYF
TGTGCCAGCAGCCGCCCCCCTGTCGGGCCCCAGTACTTC
>TRBJ1-2|.|.|TRBV29-1
CSVVGQTNYGYTF
TGCAGCGTTGTAGGCCAGACTAACTATGGCTACACCTTC
>TRBJ2-7|.|.|TRBV6-5
CASSYSSMWEQYF
TGTGCCAGCAGTTACTCGAGTATGTGGGAGCAGTACTTC
>TRBJ2-7|.|.|TRBV29-1
CSVGWAGSYEQYF
TGCAGCGTTGGGTGGGCTGGGTCCTACGAGCAGTACTTC
>TRBJ2-5|.|TRBD2|TRBV7-6
CASSLVEGAGEQYF
TGTGCCAGCAGCTTAGTAGAAGGAGCGGGGGAGCAGTACTTC
>TRBJ2-1|.|TRBD1|TRBV9
CASSVGTGSYNEQFF
TGTGCCAGCAGCGTAGGGACAGGCTCCTACAATGAGCAGTTCTTC
>TRBJ2-5|.|TRBD1|TRBV12-3/TRBV12-4
CASSLPDREQETQYF
TGTGCCAGCAGTTTACCAGACAGGGAACAAGAGACCCAGTACTTC
>TRBJ2-1|.|.|TRBV29-1
CSVLNLRGYNEQFF
TGCAGCGTTCTGAACCTCAGGGGTTACAATGAGCAGTTCTTC
>TRBJ2-1|.|.|TRBV24-1
CATSDQGEAEQFF
TGTGCCACCAGTGACCAGGGGGAGGCGGAGCAGTTCTTC
>TRBJ2-3|few|.|TRBV7-8
CASTQFTGESSTDTQYF
TGTGCCAGCACCCAATTTACGGGGGAATCTAGCACAGATACGCAGTATTTT
>TRBJ2-5|once|.|TRBV18
CASSPGQTGQETQYF
TGTGCCAGCTCACCAGGACAGACTGGACAAGAGACCCAGTACTTC
>TRBJ2-5|.|.|TRBV20-1
CSARREGVRETQYF
TGCAGTGCTAGAAGGGAAGGGGTTCGCGAGACCCAGTACTTC
>TRBJ2-7|.|.|TRBV4-1
CASSQAGFEQYF
TGCGCCAGCAGCCAAGCGGGTTTCGAGCAGTACTTC
>TRBJ1-2|few|TRBD1|TRBV7-9
CASSLGGFYGYTF
TGTGCCAGCAGCCTAGGGGGCTTCTATGGCTACACCTTC
>TRBJ2-7|.|.|TRBV6-5
CASISLNEQYF
TGTGCCAGCATATCCCTGAACGAGCAGTACTTC
>TRBJ1-2|few|.|TRBV6-5
CASSYSRGGDPSYGYTF
TGTGCCAGCAGTTATTCGAGGGGGGGGGACCCGAGCTATGGCTACACCTTC
>TRBJ2-3|.|.|TRBV15
CATSRVDDTQYF
TGTGCCACCAGCAGAGTGGACGATACGCAGTATTTT
>TRBJ2-3|.|.|TRBV6-1
CASSEGNAGAWRDTQYF
TGTGCCAGCAGTGAAGGCAACGCGGGGGCTTGGAGGGATACGCAGTATTTT
>TRBJ1-1|.|.|TRBV29-1
CSVAGRQNTEAFF
TGCAGCGTAGCGGGACGCCAAAACACTGAAGCTTTCTTT
>TRBJ2-5|.|TRBD2|TRBV20-1
CSARLAGDLGETQYF
TGCAGTGCTCGTTTAGCGGGGGATCTTGGGGAGACCCAGTACTTC
>TRBJ2-7|.|TRBD1|TRBV15
CVTSRDRVNPEQYF
TGTGTCACCAGCAGGGACAGGGTAAATCCCGAGCAGTACTTC
>TRBJ2-3|.|TRBD2|TRBV7-2
CASSLAPLAGDSQYF
TGTGCCAGCAGCTTAGCTCCACTAGCGGGGGACTCGCAGTATTTT
>TRBJ1-5|.|.|TRBV7-6
CASSLEDNQPQHF
TGTGCCAGCAGCTTAGAGGACAATCAGCCCCAGCATTTT
>TRBJ1-2|.|.|TRBV20-1
CSATSWRGSVGYGYTF
TGCAGTGCGACTAGCTGGAGGGGGTCGGTAGGGTATGGCTACACCTTC